The next 18 T cell receptor beta chains were all read from a single sample in a study of control samples from healthy donors and cancer patients. Sequenced by immunoSEQ multiplex PCR; TCRdb stores in-frame clones only, minus some. There are some 130,000 clones in the sample; about 95% occur only once, and about 4% lies in the top ten. The sample comprised blood. The origin of the receptors is a young man in good health.

The V call is TRBV28, the J call TRBJ2-5; perhaps D is TRBD1 or TRBD2 (5 bases each). Germline CDR1 MDHEN, CDR2 SYDVKM. The V and J ends lost 7 bases and 5 bases respectively, with 17 bases between them. The CDR3 runs to 14 residues. The DNA for the CDR3 is TGTGCCAGCAAGACCGGGACCGCAGTGGAGACCCAGTACTTC. Translation gives CASKTGTAVETQYF.

The chain carries TRBV10-2 and TRBJ1-1, with D perhaps TRBD1 (6 bases). Trimming pared 6 bases from V and 5 bases from J, leaving 13 bases between. Germline-derived CDR1 and CDR2 are WSHSY and SAAADI. The CDR3 runs 13 residues. The CDR3 DNA sequence: TGCGCCAGCAGAGGGACACTTATAACTGAAGCTTTCTTT. Translation gives CASRGTLITEAFF.

The chain recombines TRBV5-4 with TRBJ1-6; TRBD1 matches at 7 bases. The CDR3 covers 15 residues. Germline V gene lookup returns CDR1 SGHNT and CDR2 YYREEE (reference sequence). The J segment lost 8 bases and the V segment lost 0 bases, leaving 5 bases of the junction unmatched. DNA for the CDR3: TGTGCCAGCAGCTTGGGACAGGGTAGGGATTCACCCCTCCACTTT. Amino acids: CASSLGQGRDSPLHF.

The chain carries TRBV5-1 and TRBJ1-5, with 8 positions matching TRBD1. Unmatched junction bases numbered 6, after V lost 4 bases and J lost 3 bases. CDR1 and CDR2 from the germline V gene are SGHRS and YFSETQ. This CDR3 comprises 15 residues. CDR3 amino acids: CASSPGTGNNQPQHF. CDR3 nucleotides: TGCGCCAGCAGCCCGGGGACAGGAAACAATCAGCCCCAGCATTTT.

This clone was counted a single time. The chain couples TRBV5-6 to TRBJ1-1; 12 bases match TRBD1. The length of the CDR3 is 18 residues. Trimming cost V 4 bases and J 4 bases; bases outside gene matches: 14. Looked up from germline, CDR1 is SGHDT and CDR2 is YYEEEE. CDR3 region: CASSTTGQGARMITEAFF. DNA for the CDR3: TGTGCCAGCAGCACAACGGGACAGGGGGCCCGAATGATCACTGAAGCTTTCTTT.

This rearrangement joins TRBV19 to TRBJ1-5; D is perhaps TRBD1 (6 bases). Per the germline V gene, CDR1 is LNHDA and CDR2 is SQIVND (reference sequence). The CDR3 is 18 amino acids. The V gene lost 5 bases and the J gene lost 1 base, with 21 bases spanning the gap. As DNA, the CDR3 is TGTGCCAGTAGTGTACTCCCGGGTTGGACAGAAAGCAATCAGCCCCAGCATTTT. This gives the protein CASSVLPGWTESNQPQHF.

V and J are TRBV9 and TRBJ2-2; D ambiguous. V was clipped by 0 bases and J by 5 bases, with 5 bases between them. This CDR3 region has 13 residues. Germline V gene sequence: CDR1 SGDLS, CDR2 YYNGEE. The CDR3 sequence is CASSVGVTGELFF. The CDR3 nucleotides read TGTGCCAGCAGCGTAGGGGTAACCGGGGAGCTGTTTTTT.

This chain links TRBV6-5 with TRBJ2-5, with D tentatively TRBD2 (6 bases). The CDR3 sequence is 11 residues long. The germline gives CDR1 MNHEY, CDR2 SVGAGI. V lost 10 bases to trimming and J lost 4 bases, with 10 bases between them. The CDR3 is CATGEGETQYF. The CDR3 region has the DNA TGTGCCACGGGAGAGGGAGAGACCCAGTACTTC.

This clone was counted once. The chain employs TRBV7-9 and TRBJ2-7, with 9 bases fitting TRBD1. Unmatched junction bases numbered 2, after V lost 3 bases and J lost 2 bases. CDR3 length: 14 amino acids. Germline assignment: CDR1 SEHNR and CDR2 FQNEAQ (reference sequence). CDR3 in amino acids: CASSFGTGPYEQYF. In DNA, the CDR3 is TGTGCCAGCAGCTTCGGGACAGGGCCCTACGAGCAGTACTTC.

This chain joins TRBV7-8 and TRBJ2-7; tentative D call: TRBD2 (5 bases). The germline V and J ends were trimmed by 8 bases and 6 bases, with 20 bases remaining between them. Germline V gene data show CDR1 as SGHVS and CDR2 as FQNEAQ. The CDR3 length is 14 residues. The DNA for the CDR3 is TGTGCCAGCTCCCCCAACTACCAGGACTCCGAGCAGTACTTC. It encodes CASSPNYQDSEQYF.

This sequence joins TRBV9 and TRBJ2-1, with TRBD2 identical over 9 bases. CDR1 is SGDLS, CDR2 YYNGEE, per germline. CDR3 length: 15 amino acids. Trimming at V came to 1 base and at J to 6 bases, leaving 5 bases not matched to a gene. The CDR3 nucleotides read TGTGCCAGCAGCGTATTACTAGCGGGCCCCAATGAGCAGTTCTTC. Encoded protein: CASSVLLAGPNEQFF.

This clone was found once. This sequence joins TRBV27 and TRBJ2-1; possibly TRBD2 for D (6 bases). The CDR3 sequence is 13 residues long. Germline loops: CDR1 MNHEY, CDR2 SMNVEV (reference sequence). Trimming took off 8 bases at V and 4 bases at J, with 12 bases between the two ends. CDR3 nucleotides: TGTGCCAGCCGTAGCGGAACTTACAATGAGCAGTTCTTC. Translation: CASRSGTYNEQFF.

This clone was seen once. The rearrangement links TRBV11-2 to TRBJ2-1; 13 nucleotides agree with TRBD2. This CDR3 comprises 15 residues. With V trimmed by 6 bases and J by 7 bases, 6 bases remained unmatched. Germline V gene sequence: CDR1 SGHAT, CDR2 FQNNGV. CDR3 loop: CASRELAGGRNEQFF. The CDR3 DNA is TGTGCCAGCAGAGAACTAGCGGGGGGGAGAAATGAGCAGTTCTTC.

The rearrangement uses TRBV6-5 and TRBJ2-7; no definite D call. Germline V gene data show CDR1 as MNHEY and CDR2 as SVGAGI. The CDR3 extends over 12 amino acids. The ends were cut back, 6 bases at V and 3 bases at J, with 9 bases in the middle. The CDR3 here is CASSTAHYEQYF. CDR3 DNA sequence: TGTGCCAGCAGCACAGCCCACTACGAGCAGTACTTC.

The genes are TRBV7-6 and TRBJ1-4; TRBD1 aligns across 7 bases. CDR3 length: 17 residues. Germline CDR1 SGHVS, CDR2 FNYEAQ. J lost 7 bases, V lost 1 base, and 12 bases had no gene match. The CDR3 DNA sequence: TGTGCCAGCAGCTTAGGGGTCAGGGGGGGGACAGCTGAAAAACTGTTTTTT. It specifies CASSLGVRGGTAEKLFF.

CDR3 coding DNA: TGTGCCAGCAGCTTACAGGGCGAACAGCCCCAGCATTTT. This sequence encodes CASSLQGEQPQHF. The rearrangement joins TRBV7-9 to TRBJ1-5, with D perhaps matching TRBD1 (5 bases). Germline V gene lookup returns CDR1 SEHNR and CDR2 FQNEAQ (reference sequence). V gave up 2 bases and J gave up 7 bases, with 9 bases separating them. This CDR3 region has 13 residues.

The chain has TRBV12-3 or TRBV12-4 and TRBJ1-2, with D possibly being TRBD1 (5 bases). CDR3 length: 13 amino acids. Trimming shortened V by 5 bases and J by 6 bases, and 13 bases separated the two germline ends. The CDR3 DNA reads as TGTGCCAGCAGTCAACAGGTCTCCCATGGCTACACCTTC. This encodes CASSQQVSHGYTF.

The chain joins TRBV30 to TRBJ1-2; 7 bases are a match to TRBD1. The CDR3 runs to 13 residues. CDR1 and CDR2 (germline): GTSNPN, SVGIG (reference sequence). The CDR3 loop reads CACAGGRIYGYTF. The CDR3 nucleotides read TGTGCTTGCGCAGGGGGACGGATCTATGGCTACACCTTC.